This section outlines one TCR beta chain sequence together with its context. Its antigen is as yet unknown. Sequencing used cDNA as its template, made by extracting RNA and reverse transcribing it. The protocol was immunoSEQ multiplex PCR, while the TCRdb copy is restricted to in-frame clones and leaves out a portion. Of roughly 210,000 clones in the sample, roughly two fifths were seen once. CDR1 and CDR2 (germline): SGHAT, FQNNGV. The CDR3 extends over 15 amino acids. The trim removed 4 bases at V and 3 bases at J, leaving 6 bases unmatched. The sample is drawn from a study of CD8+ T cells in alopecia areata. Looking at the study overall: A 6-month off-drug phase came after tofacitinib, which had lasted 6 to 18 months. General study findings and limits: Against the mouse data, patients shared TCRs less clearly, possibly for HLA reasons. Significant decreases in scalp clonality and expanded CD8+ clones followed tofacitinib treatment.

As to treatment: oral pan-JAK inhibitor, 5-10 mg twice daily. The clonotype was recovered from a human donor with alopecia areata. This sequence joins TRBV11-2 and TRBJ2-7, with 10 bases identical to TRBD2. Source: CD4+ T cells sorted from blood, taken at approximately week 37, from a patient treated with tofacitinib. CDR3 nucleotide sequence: TGTGCCAGCAGCTCTCCGGGACTAGCGAACTACGAGCAGTACTTC. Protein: CASSSPGLANYEQYF.